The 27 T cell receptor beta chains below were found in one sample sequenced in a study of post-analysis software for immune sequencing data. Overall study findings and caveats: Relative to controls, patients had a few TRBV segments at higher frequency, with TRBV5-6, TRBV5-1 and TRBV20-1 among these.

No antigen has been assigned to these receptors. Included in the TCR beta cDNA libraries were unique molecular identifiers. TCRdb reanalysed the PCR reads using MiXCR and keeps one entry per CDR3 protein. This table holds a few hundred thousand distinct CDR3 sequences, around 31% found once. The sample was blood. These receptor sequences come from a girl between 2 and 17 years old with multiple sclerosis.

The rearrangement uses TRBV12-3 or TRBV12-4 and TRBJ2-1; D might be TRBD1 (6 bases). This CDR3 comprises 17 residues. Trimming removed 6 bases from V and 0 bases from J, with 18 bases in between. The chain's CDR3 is CASRGNRVISSYNEQFF. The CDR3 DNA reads TGTGCCAGCAGGGGGAACAGGGTGATCAGCTCCTACAATGAGCAGTTCTTC.

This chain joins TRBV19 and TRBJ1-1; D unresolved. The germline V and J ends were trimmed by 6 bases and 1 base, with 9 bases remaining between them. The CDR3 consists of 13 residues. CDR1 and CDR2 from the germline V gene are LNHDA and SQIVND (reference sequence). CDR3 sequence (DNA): TGTGCCAGTAGACCCAGCTCGAACACTGAAGCTTTCTTT. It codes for CASRPSSNTEAFF. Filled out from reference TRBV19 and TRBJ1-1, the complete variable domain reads DGGITQSPKYLFRKEGQNVTLSCEQNLNHDAMYWYRQDPGQGLRLIYYSQIVNDFQKGDIAEGYSVSREKKESFPLTVTSAQKNPTAFYLCASRPSSNTEAFFGQGTRLTVV.

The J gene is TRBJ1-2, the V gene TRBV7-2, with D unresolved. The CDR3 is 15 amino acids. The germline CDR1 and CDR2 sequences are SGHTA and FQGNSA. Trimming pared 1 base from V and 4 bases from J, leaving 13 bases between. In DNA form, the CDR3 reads TGTGCCAGCAGCTTAGGTATCAGTGCGGCCTATGGCTACACCTTC. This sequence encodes CASSLGISAAYGYTF.

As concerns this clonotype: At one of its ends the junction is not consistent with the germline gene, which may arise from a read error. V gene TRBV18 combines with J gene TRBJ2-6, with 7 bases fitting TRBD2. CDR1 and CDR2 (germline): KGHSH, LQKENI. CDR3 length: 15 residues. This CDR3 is CATASGLSGTNVLTF. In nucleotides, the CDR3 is TGTGCCACAGCTAGCGGATTATCTGGGACCAACGTCCTGACTTTC.

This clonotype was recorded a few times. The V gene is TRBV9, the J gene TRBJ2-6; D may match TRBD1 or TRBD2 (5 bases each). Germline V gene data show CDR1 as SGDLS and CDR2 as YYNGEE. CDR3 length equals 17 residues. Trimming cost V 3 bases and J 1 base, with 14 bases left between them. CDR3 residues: CASSAGTTSSGANVLTF. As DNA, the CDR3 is TGTGCCAGCAGCGCCGGGACCACTTCTTCTGGGGCCAACGTCCTGACTTTC.

CDR3 in amino acids: CASSLAQGRNTEAFF. CDR3 bases: TGTGCCAGCAGCTTAGCACAGGGGCGGAACACTGAAGCTTTCTTT. V gene TRBV11-2 combines with J gene TRBJ1-1; TRBD1 aligns across 7 bases. This CDR3 is 15 amino acids long. Trimming removed 1 base from V and 1 base from J; junction bases left unmatched: 3. CDR1 is SGHAT, CDR2 FQNNGV, per germline.

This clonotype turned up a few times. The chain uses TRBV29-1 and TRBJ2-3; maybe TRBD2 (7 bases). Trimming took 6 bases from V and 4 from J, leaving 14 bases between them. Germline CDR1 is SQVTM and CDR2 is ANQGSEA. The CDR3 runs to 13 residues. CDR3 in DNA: TGCAGCGTCGGGGGGCTAGGCCCAGATACGCAGTATTTT. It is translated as CSVGGLGPDTQYF.

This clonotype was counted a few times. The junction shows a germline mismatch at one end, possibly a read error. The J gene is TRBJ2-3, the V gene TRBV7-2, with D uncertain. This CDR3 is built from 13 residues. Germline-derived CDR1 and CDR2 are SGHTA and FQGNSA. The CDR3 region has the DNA TGTGCCAGCAGCTTAGCTAGCAAAGATACGCAGTATTTT. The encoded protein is CASSLASKDTQYF.

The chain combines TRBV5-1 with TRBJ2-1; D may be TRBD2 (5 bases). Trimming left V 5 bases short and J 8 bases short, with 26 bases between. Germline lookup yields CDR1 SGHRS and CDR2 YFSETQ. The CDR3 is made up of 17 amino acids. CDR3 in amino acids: CASRRPREGSRIHEQFF. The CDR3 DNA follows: TGCGCCAGCAGGCGTCCACGCGAGGGATCGCGTATTCATGAGCAGTTCTTC.

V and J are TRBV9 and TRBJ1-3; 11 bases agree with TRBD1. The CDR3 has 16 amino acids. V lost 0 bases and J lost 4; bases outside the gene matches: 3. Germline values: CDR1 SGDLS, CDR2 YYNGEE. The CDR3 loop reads CASSVGTGGIGNTIYF. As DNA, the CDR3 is TGTGCCAGCAGCGTAGGGACAGGGGGCATCGGAAACACCATATATTTT.

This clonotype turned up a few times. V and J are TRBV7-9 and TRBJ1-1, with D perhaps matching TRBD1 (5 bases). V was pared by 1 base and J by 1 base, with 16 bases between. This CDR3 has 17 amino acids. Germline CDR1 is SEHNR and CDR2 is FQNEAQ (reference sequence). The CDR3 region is CASSLVGHGRPNTEAFF. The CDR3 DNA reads TGTGCCAGCAGCTTAGTGGGGCATGGGCGGCCGAACACTGAAGCTTTCTTT.

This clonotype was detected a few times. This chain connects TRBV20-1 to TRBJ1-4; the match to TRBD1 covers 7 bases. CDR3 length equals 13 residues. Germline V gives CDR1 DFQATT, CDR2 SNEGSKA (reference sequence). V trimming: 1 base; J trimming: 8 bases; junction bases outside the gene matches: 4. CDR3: CSARGETGEKLFF. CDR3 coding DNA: TGCAGTGCTAGAGGGGAGACAGGGGAAAAACTGTTTTTT.

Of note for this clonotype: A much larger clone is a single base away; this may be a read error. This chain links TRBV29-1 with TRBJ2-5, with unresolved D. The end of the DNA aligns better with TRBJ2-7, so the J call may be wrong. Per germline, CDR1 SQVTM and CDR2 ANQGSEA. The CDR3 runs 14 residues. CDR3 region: CSVEDPVRTYEQYF. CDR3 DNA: TGCAGCGTTGAAGATCCGGTCAGGACCTACGAGCAGTACTTC.

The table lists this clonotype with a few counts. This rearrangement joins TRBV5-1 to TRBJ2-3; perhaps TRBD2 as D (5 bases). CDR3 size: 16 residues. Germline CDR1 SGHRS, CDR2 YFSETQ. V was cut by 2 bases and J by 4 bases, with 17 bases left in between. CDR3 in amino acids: CASSFMAPGGADTQYF. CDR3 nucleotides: TGCGCCAGCAGCTTCATGGCGCCCGGAGGAGCAGATACGCAGTATTTT.

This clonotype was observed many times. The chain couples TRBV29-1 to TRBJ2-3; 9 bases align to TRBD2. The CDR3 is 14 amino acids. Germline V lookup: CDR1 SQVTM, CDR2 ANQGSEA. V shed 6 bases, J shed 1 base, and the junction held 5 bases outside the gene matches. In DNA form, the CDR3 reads TGCAGCGTCGCCATAGCGGGGGGCACAGATACGCAGTATTTT. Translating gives CSVAIAGGTDTQYF.

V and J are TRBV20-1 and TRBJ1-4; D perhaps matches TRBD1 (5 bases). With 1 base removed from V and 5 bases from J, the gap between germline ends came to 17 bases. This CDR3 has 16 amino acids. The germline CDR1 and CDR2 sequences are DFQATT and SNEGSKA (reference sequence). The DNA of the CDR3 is TGCAGTGCTAGAGCCCGGGACGGGGGATCGAATGAAAAACTGTTTTTT. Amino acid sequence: CSARARDGGSNEKLFF.

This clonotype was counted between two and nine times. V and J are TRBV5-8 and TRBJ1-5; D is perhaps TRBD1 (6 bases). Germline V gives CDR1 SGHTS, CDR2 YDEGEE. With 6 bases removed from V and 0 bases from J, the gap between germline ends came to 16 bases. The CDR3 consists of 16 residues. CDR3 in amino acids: CASILTGYISNQPQHF. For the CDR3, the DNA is TGTGCCAGCATCCTGACAGGTTACATTAGCAATCAGCCCCAGCATTTT.

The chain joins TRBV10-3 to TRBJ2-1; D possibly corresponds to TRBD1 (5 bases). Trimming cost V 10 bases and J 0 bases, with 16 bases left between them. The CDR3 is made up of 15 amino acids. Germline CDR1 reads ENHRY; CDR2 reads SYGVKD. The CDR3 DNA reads TGTGCCACCCAGGGTTTGAGGAGCTCCTACAATGAGCAGTTCTTC. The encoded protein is CATQGLRSSYNEQFF.

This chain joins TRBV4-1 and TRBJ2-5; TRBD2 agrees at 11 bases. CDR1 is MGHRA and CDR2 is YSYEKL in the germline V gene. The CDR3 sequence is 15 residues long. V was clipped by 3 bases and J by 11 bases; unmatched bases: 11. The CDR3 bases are TGCGCCAGCAGCCAGCTGGGACTAGCGGCGAAAGAGCAGTACTTC. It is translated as CASSQLGLAAKEQYF.

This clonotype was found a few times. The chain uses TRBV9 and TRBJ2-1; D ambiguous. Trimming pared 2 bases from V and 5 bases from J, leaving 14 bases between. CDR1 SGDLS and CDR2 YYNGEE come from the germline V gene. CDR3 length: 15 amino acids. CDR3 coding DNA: TGTGCCAGCAGCGTTGCCCCTAGAGACGACAATGAGCAGTTCTTC. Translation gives CASSVAPRDDNEQFF.

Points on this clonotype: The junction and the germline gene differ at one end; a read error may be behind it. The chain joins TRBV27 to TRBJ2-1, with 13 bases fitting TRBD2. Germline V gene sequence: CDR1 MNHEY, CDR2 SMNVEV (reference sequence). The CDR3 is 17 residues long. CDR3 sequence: CASSPGLAGVSYNGQFF. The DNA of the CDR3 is TGTGCCAGCAGTCCAGGACTAGCGGGGGTATCCTACAATGGGCAGTTCTTC.

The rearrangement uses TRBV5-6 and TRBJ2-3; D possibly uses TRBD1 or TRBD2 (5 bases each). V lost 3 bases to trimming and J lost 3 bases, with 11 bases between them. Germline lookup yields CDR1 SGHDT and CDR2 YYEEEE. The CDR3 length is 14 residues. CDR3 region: CASSWSWGTDTQYF. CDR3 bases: TGTGCCAGCAGCTGGTCATGGGGGACAGATACGCAGTATTTT.

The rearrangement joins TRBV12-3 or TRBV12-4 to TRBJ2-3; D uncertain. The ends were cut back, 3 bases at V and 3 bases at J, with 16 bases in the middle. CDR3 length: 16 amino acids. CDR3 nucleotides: TGTGCCAGCAGTTTCCTCTTACTACTGAGAACAGATACGCAGTATTTT. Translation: CASSFLLLLRTDTQYF.

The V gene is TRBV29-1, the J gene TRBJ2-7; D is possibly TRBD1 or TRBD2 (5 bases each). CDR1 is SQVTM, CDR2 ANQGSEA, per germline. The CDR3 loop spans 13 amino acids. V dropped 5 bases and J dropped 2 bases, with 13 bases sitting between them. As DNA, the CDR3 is TGCAGCGTTCTTTTCCAGGGAGCCTACGAGCAGTACTTC. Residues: CSVLFQGAYEQYF.

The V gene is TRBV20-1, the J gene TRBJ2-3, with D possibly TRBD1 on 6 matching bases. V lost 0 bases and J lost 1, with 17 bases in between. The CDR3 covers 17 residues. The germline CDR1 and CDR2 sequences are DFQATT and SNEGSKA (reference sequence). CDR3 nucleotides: TGCAGTGCTAGAGATCCTACACAGGGAACTCGCACAGATACGCAGTATTTT. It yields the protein CSARDPTQGTRTDTQYF.

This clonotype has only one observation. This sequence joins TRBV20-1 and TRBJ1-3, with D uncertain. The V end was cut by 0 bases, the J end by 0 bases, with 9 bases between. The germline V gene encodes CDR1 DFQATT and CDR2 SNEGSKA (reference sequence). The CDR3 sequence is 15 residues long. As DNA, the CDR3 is TGCAGTGCTAGAGATGTAAAACGCTCTGGAAACACCATATATTTT. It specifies CSARDVKRSGNTIYF.

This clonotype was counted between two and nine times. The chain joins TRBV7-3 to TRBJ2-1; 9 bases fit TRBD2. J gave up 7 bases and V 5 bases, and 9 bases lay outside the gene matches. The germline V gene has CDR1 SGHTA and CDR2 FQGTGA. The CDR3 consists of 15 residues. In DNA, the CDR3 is TGTGCCAGCAGCGAAGGGGCGGGGGGGCTGAATGAGCAGTTCTTC. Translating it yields CASSEGAGGLNEQFF. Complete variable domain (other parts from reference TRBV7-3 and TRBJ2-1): GAGVSQTPSNKVTEKGKYVELRCDPISGHTALYWYRQSLGQGPEFLIYFQGTGAADDSGLPNDRFFAVRPEGSVSTLKIQRTERGDSAVYLCASSEGAGGLNEQFFGPGTRLTVL.